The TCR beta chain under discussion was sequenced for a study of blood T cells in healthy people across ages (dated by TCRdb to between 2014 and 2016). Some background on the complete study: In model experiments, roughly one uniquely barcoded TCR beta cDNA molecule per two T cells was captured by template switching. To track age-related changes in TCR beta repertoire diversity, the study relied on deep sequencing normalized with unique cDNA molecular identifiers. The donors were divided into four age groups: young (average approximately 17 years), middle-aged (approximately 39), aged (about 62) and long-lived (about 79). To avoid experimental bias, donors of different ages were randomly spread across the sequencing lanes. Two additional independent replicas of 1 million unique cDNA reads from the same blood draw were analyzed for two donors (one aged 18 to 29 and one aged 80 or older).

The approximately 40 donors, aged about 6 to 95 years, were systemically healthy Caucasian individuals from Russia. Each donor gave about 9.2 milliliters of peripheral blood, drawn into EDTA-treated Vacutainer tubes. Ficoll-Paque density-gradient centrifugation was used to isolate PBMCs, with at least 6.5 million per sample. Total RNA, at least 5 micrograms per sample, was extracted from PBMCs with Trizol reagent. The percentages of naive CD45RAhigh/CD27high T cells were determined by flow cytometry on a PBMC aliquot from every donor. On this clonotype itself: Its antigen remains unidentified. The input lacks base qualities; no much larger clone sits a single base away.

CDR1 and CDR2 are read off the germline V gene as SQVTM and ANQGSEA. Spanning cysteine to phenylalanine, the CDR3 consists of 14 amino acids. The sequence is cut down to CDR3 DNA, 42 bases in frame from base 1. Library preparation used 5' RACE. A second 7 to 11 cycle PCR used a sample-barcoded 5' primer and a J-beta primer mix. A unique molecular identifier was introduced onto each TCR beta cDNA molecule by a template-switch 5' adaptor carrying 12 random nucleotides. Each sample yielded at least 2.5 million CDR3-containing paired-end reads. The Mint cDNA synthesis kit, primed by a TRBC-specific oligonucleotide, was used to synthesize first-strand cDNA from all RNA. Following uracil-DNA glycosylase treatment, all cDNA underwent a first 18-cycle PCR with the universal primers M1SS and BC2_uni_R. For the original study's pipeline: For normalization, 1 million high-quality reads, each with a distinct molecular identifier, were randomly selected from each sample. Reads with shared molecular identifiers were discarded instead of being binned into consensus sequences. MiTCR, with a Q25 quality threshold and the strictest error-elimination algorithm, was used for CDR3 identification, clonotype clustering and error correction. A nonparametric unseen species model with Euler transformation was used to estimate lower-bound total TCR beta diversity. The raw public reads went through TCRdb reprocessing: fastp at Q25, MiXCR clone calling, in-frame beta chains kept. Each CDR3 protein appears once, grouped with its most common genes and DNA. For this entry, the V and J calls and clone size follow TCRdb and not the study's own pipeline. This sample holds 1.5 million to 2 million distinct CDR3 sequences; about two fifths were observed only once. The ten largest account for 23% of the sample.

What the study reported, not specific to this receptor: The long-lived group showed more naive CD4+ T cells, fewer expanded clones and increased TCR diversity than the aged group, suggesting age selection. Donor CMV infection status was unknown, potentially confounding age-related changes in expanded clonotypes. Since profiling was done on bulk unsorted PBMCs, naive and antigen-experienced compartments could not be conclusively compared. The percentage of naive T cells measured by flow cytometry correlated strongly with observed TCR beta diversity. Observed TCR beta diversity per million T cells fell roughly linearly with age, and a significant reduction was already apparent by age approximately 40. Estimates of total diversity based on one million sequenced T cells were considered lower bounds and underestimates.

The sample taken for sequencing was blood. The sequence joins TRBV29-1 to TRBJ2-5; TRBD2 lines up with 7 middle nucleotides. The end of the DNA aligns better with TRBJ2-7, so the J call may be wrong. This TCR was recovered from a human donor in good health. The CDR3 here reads CSVGPSGIPYEQYF. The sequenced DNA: TGCAGCGTGGGGCCAAGCGGGATTCCCTACGAGCAGTACTTC.